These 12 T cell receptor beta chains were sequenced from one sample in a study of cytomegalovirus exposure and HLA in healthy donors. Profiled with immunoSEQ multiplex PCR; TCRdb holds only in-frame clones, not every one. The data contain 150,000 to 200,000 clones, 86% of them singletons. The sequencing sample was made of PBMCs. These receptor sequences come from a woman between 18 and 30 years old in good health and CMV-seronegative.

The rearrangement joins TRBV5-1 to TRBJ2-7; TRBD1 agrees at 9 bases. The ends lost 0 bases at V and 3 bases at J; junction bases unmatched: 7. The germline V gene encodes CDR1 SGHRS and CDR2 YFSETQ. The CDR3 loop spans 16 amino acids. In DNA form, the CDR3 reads TGCGCCAGCAGCTTGGGCCTAACAGGGGGCGGCTACGAGCAGTACTTC. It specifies CASSLGLTGGGYEQYF.

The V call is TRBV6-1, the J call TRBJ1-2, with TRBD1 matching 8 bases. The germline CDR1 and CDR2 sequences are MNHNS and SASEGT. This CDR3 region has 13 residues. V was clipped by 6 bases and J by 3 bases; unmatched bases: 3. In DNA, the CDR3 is TGTGCCAGCAGCCCGACAGGGGACTATGGCTACACCTTC. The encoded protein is CASSPTGDYGYTF.

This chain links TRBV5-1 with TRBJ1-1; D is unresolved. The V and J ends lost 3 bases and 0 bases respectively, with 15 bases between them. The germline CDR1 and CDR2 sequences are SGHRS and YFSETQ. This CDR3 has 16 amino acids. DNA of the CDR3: TGCGCCAGCAGCTCGTTGGGAGAGGGCTTGAACACTGAAGCTTTCTTT. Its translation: CASSSLGEGLNTEAFF. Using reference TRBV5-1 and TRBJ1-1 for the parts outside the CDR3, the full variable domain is KAGVTQTPRYLIKTRGQQVTLSCSPISGHRSVSWYQQTPGQGLQFLFEYFSETQRNKGNFPGRFSGRQFSNSRSEMNVSTLELGDSALYLCASSSLGEGLNTEAFFGQGTRLTVV.

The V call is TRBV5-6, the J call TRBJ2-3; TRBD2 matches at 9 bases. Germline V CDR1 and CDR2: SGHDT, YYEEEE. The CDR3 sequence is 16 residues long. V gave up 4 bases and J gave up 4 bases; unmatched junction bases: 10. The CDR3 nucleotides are TGTGCCAGCAGCCTTTCATATAGCGGGAGCCCAGATACGCAGTATTTT. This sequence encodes CASSLSYSGSPDTQYF.

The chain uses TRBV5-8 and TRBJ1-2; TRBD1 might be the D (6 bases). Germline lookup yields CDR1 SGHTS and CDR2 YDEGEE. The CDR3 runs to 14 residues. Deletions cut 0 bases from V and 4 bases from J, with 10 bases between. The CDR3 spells CASSLVSGAYGYTF. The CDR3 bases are TGTGCCAGCAGCTTGGTATCAGGGGCCTATGGCTACACCTTC.

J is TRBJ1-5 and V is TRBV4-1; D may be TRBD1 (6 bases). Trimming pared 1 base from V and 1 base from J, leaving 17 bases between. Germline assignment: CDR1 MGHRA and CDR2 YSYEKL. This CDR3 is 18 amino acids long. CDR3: CASSQVHLRGLSNQPQHF. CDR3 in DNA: TGCGCCAGCAGCCAAGTCCATTTGAGGGGGTTGAGCAATCAGCCCCAGCATTTT.

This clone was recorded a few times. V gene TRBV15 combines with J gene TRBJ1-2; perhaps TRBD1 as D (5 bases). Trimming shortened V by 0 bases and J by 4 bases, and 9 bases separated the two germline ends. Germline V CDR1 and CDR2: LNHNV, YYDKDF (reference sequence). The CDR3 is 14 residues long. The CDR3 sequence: CATSRDRVGYGYTF. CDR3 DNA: TGTGCCACCAGCAGAGACAGGGTTGGCTATGGCTACACCTTC.

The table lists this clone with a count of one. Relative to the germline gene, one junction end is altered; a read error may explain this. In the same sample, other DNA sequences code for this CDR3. The CDR3 DNA reads TGTGCCAGCAGCGGGTGGGGACAGTCGAGCTCCTATGAGCAGTACTTC. Its protein product is CASSGWGQSSSYEQYF. The chain has TRBV7-8 and TRBJ2-7, with 7 bases matching TRBD1. CDR1 and CDR2 (germline): SGHVS, FQNEAQ. The CDR3 extends over 16 amino acids.

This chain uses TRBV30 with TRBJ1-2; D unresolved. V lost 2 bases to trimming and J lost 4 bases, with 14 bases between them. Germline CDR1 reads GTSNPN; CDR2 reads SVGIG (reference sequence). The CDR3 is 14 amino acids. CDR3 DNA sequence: TGTGCCTGGAGTAGGCCAGGACTAAGCTATGGCTACACCTTC. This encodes CAWSRPGLSYGYTF. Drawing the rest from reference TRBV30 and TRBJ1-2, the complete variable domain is SQTIHQWPATLVQPVGSPLSLECTVEGTSNPNLYWYRQAAGRGLQLLFYSVGIGQISSEVPQNLSASRPQDRQFILSSKKLLLSDSGFYLCAWSRPGLSYGYTFGSGTRLTVV.

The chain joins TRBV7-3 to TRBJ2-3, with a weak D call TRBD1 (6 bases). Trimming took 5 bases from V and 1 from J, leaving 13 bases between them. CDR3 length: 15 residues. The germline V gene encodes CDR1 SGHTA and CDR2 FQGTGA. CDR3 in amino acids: CASSQGGRGTDTQYF. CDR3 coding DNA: TGTGCCAGCAGCCAAGGGGGAAGGGGCACAGATACGCAGTATTTT.

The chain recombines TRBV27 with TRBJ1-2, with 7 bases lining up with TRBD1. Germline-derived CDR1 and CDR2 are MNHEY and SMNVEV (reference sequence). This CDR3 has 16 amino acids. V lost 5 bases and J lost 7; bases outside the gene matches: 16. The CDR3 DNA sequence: TGTGCCAGCAGTCCTCGCTCAGGACAGGCTGCGGGTGGCTACACCTTC. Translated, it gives CASSPRSGQAAGGYTF.

The CDR3 sequence is CASSQVRNQPQHF. The CDR3 nucleotides are TGTGCCAGTTCACAGGTACGCAATCAGCCCCAGCATTTT. The chain employs TRBV27 and TRBJ1-5; a weak D match, TRBD1 (5 bases). Per the germline V gene, CDR1 is MNHEY and CDR2 is SMNVEV (reference sequence). The germline V and J ends were trimmed by 9 bases and 2 bases, with 11 bases remaining between them. The CDR3 sequence is 13 residues long.